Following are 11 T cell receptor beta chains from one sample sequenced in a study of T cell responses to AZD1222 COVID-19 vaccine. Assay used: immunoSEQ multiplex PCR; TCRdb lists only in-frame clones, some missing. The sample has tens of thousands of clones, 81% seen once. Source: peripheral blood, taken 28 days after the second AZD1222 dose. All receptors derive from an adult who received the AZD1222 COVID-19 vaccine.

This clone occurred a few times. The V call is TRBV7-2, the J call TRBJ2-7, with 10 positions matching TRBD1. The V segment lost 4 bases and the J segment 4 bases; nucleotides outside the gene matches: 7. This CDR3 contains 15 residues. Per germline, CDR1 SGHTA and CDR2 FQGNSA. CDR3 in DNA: TGTGCCAGCAGCTCGTTCGGGACAGGGGAGTACGAGCAGTACTTC. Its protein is CASSSFGTGEYEQYF.

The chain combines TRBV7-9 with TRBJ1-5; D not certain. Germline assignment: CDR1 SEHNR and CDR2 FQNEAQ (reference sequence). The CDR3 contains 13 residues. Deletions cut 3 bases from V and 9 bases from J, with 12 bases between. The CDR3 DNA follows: TGTGCCAGCAGCTTTCTGATGGGAGGGCCCCAGCATTTT. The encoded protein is CASSFLMGGPQHF.

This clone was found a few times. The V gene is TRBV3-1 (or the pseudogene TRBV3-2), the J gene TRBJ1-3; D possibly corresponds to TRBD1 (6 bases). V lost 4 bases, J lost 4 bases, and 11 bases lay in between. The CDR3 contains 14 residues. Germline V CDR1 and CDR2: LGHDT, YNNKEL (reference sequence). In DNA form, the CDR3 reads TGTGCCAGCAGCCCCACAGGGTGGGGAAACACCATATATTTT. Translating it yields CASSPTGWGNTIYF.

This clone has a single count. CDR3 in DNA: TGTGCCAGCTCGGTCGCCCGGACGGTTGAGCAGTTCTTC. This translates into CASSVARTVEQFF. J is TRBJ2-1 and V is TRBV27; D gene uncertain. Deletions cut 8 bases from V and 9 bases from J, with 17 bases between. Germline loops: CDR1 MNHEY, CDR2 SMNVEV (reference sequence). The CDR3 length is 13 residues.

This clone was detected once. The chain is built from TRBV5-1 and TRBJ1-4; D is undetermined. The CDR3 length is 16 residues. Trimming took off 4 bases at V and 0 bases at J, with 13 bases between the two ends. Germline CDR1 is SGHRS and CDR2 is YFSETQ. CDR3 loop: CASSPLPSATNEKLFF. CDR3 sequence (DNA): TGCGCCAGCAGCCCACTACCATCTGCAACTAATGAAAAACTGTTTTTT.

The CDR3 bases are TGTGCCAGCAGTGAAGGGGGAGGGGATCAGCCCCAGCATTTT. Protein: CASSEGGGDQPQHF. The rearrangement uses TRBV6-1 and TRBJ1-5; the D gene is possibly TRBD1 (5 bases). V gave up 1 base and J gave up 5 bases, with 9 bases separating them. Germline V gene data show CDR1 as MNHNS and CDR2 as SASEGT. This CDR3 region has 14 residues.

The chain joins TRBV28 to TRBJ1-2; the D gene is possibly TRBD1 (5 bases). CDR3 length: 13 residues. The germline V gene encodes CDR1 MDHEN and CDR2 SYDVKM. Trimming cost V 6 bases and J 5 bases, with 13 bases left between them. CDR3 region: CASRPGGEYGYTF. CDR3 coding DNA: TGTGCCAGCAGACCCGGGGGGGAGTATGGCTACACCTTC.

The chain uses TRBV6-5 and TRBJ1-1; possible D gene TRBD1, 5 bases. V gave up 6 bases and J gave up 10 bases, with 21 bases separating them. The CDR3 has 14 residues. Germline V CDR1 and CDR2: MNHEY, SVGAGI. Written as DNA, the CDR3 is TGTGCCAGCAGGGGAGCGAGGGGAGAAGGGTTAGCTTTCTTT. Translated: CASRGARGEGLAFF.

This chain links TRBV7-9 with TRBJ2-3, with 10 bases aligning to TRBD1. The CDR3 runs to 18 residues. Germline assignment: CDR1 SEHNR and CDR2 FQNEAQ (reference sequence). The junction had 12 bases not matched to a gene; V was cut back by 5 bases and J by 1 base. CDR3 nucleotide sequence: TGTGCCAGCAGCCCGACAGGGGGCGGCCGGGTGGGCACAGATACGCAGTATTTT. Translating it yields CASSPTGGGRVGTDTQYF.

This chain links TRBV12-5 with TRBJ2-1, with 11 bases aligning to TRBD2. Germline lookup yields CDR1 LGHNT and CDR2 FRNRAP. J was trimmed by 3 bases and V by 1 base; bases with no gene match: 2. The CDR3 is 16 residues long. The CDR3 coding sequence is TGTGCTAGTGGTTTGGACGGGACTAGCGGCTACAATGAGCAGTTCTTC. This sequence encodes CASGLDGTSGYNEQFF.

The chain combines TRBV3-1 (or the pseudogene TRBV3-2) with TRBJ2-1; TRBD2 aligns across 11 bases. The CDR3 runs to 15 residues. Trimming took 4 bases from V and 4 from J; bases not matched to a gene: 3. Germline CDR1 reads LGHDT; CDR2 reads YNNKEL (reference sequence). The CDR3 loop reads CASSPTSGSYNEQFF. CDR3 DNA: TGTGCCAGCAGCCCCACTAGCGGGAGTTACAATGAGCAGTTCTTC.